This T cell receptor (beta chain) was identified during a study of blood T cell repertoires in COVID-19. Germline lookup yields CDR1 MDHEN and CDR2 SYDVKM. V lost 2 bases to trimming and J lost 3 bases, with 8 bases between them. This CDR3 has 14 amino acids. Repertoires were generated with immunoSEQ multiplex PCR, while TCRdb's copy carries only in-frame clones and drops some. The data hold 150,000 or so clones, with more than 75% observed a single time. This clonotype originated in a woman between 45 and 60 years old who had recovered from COVID-19. Material: PBMCs or T cells enriched from blood (not recorded which). The chain joins TRBV28 to TRBJ1-5, with TRBD1 as a possible D gene (6 bases). The CDR3: CASSLTGLNQPQHF. The CDR3 DNA sequence: TGTGCCAGCAGTTTAACAGGGCTCAATCAGCCCCAGCATTTT.